This T cell receptor (beta chain) was observed in a study of blood T cells in healthy people across ages. Study results and limitations: Possibly confounding the expanded clonotype changes was the fact that donor CMV status was unknown. Those diversity estimates obtained from one million T cells were thought to be underestimates.

Turning to this clonotype: Its antigen is currently unknown.

For the second PCR, which ran for roughly 6 to 12 cycles, a sample-barcoded 5' primer and a J-beta primer mix were used. TCRdb re-analysed the 5' RACE reads in MiXCR, keeping a single row per CDR3 protein. Among about a million distinct CDR3 sequences listed, 35% to 45% were seen once. Germline V gene sequence: CDR1 DFQATT, CDR2 SNEGSKA (reference sequence). The CDR3 is 14 amino acids. The V end was cut by 6 bases, the J end by 2 bases, with 17 bases between. Sequenced material: blood. The chain links TRBV20-1 to TRBJ2-7, with D maybe TRBD2 (5 bases). The TCR was taken from a man younger than 35 in good health. The CDR3 bases are TGCAGTGCAGGTTACCCACTAGGGACCTACGAGCAGTACTTC. It codes for CSAGYPLGTYEQYF.